The entry below gives a single T cell receptor beta chain sequence along with its context. In this sample, this clonotype turned up many times. The antigen this receptor binds is unknown. The sample holds no much larger clone one base away, and base qualities are not on file. These data come from a study of CD8 T cells in ankylosing spondylitis (dated by TCRdb to the late 2010s). About the full investigation: The study profiled T cell receptor beta repertoires in healthy donors and ankylosing spondylitis patients to find disease-linked TCR variants. Peripheral blood was sampled, and synovial fluid was additionally collected from ankylosing spondylitis patients. The whole study cohort included about a hundred healthy donors and 20 to 30 ankylosing spondylitis patients.

What the work shows at the level of the full study, not this receptor alone: The disease-linked clones showed a CD8+ phenotype and occurred at relatively low frequencies in peripheral blood. The disease-linked clones were reported as significantly enriched in matched synovial fluid samples from ankylosing spondylitis patients. A TCR beta motif of about 8 highly homologous amino acid variants appeared characteristic of blood from ankylosing spondylitis patients. Some motif variants were previously reported in synovial fluid and blood of reactive arthritis patients, suggesting common disease-initiation mechanisms.

Instrument on record: Illumina HiSeq 2500. Quantitative 5'-RACE with molecular barcodes was the method used to prepare the TCR beta libraries. The paper's data handling went like this. Disease-linked TCR variants were identified with a new computational method built on a probabilistic model of VDJ rearrangement. TCRdb handled the public reads itself, with Q25 trimming in fastp and clone calling in MiXCR, and kept productive beta chains. CDR3 protein duplicates are merged, each entry listing the most common genes and DNA. The V and J calls were determined by TCRdb, not by the authors. Counted in this sample were roughly 130,000 distinct CDR3 sequences; roughly an eighth of them appeared once. Jointly, the top ten make up around 3% of the sample. Taken from the germline V gene (reference sequence), the CDR1 and CDR2 loops are DFQATT and SNEGSKA. Trimming removed 4 bases from V and 7 bases from J, leaving 10 bases between the germline ends. There are 12 amino acids in the CDR3, from cysteine to phenylalanine inclusive. Only the CDR3 DNA is retained, 36 bases long and in frame from the first base.

The rearranged chain carries TRBV20-1 and TRBJ1-4, with TRBD1 as a weak D call on 6 bases. The specimen was blood, either unsorted or a sorted T cell fraction (not recorded which). This receptor was taken from a female donor with ankylosing spondylitis or in good health (not recorded which). CDR3 sequence: CSAKGQTEKLFF. The DNA sequence is given as TGCAGTGCTAAAGGACAGACTGAAAAACTGTTTTTT.